This entry features one TCR beta chain sequence. Its specificity is not known. These data belong to a study of response to subunit inactivated influenza vaccine. Points from the study as a whole: Each seasonal influenza vaccination recruits few new T cells, the authors suggested.

Via MiXCR, TCRdb re-called the RT-PCR reads, giving one row per CDR3 protein. The sample yields fewer than 600,000 distinct CDR3 sequences, about 7.2% seen once. Germline V gene sequence: CDR1 SQVTM, CDR2 ANQGSEA. The CDR3 sequence is 15 residues long. The V gene end was trimmed by 7 bases and the J gene end by 7 bases; junction bases not matched to a gene: 14. The chain couples TRBV29-1 to TRBJ2-1, with 9 bases identical to TRBD2. The TCR was taken from a man between 45 and 75 years old who received an inactivated influenza vaccine. The input for sequencing was PBMCs from blood, taken about 24 months after vaccination. For the CDR3, the DNA is TGCAGCGCTACCCTCCTAGCGGGGATTGGGAATGAGCAGTTCTTC. It translates to CSATLLAGIGNEQFF.